A selection of T cell receptor beta chains follows, all from one sample in a study of blood T cells in healthy people across ages. TCRdb redid the calling of the 5' RACE reads with MiXCR, one entry per CDR3 protein. The sample has hundreds of thousands of distinct CDR3 sequences; about 32% are singletons. Sequenced sample: blood. The receptors derive from a woman older than 75 in good health. The conserved cysteine and the conserved F or W are not part of the CDR3 here. D genes are given only for firm matches.

>TRBD2|TRBV5-1
ASQRGSTDTQY
>.|TRBV18
ASSPDSLATDTQY
>.|TRBV9
ASSALDSRGPLH
>.|TRBV7-2
ASSHRADTQY
>.|TRBV7-2
ASSLRGRIGYT
>.|TRBV20-1
SASQGGYEQY
>TRBD2|TRBV28
ASSLQGLAAKETQY
>.|TRBV3-1
ASSQNTGTTSYNEQF
>TRBD2|TRBV20-1
SADPGTSGGGTDTQY
>TRBD2|TRBV6-4
ASSDPLAGGPNEQF
>.|TRBV29-1
SVKLAKNIQY
>.|TRBV11-2
ASSLMGGPTDTQY
>.|TRBV11-2
ASSLAASRGGEQF
>.|TRBV24-1
ATSGNRVNYGYT
>.|TRBV5-1
ASSLGPGAEAF
>.|TRBV12-3/TRBV12-4
ASREEGAAKNIQY
>TRBD1|TRBV5-4
ASSSRTGATYNEQY
>.|TRBV20-1
SASRGSYGDNEQF
>.|TRBV20-1
SAREDTEAF
>.|TRBV6-1
ASSKSPRGPSGANVLT
>.|TRBV7-4
ASSFPEQWVGNTIY
>TRBD1|TRBV28
ASSESGTGKRGTQY
>.|TRBV7-9
ASSITVGGFYNEQF
>.|TRBV15
ATSRDHGGNTIY
>.|TRBV29-1
SVVPGPTNTDTQY
>TRBD1|TRBV29-1
SATRTGVVGELF
>TRBD1|TRBV7-9
ASSSGQLNTEAF
>.|TRBV30
AWSVNFYGYT
>.|TRBV20-1
SARITELQF
>.|TRBV6-5
ASTRAGDYGYT
>.|TRBV7-3
ASSLARSFTDTQY
>.|TRBV14
ASSMDYKNIQY
>TRBD2|TRBV10-2
ASSESLASGGSDGELF
>TRBD1|TRBV6-5
ASKTPRQGSETQY
>TRBD1|TRBV29-1
SVRTGLDGYT
>.|TRBV29-1
SVGADNYGYT
>.|TRBV20-1
SAEGASYEQY
>TRBD1|TRBV6-5
ASSYRTGGSETQY
>TRBD1|TRBV28
ASNRDRGHLGELF
>TRBD1|TRBV10-3
AISPRQGAEAF
>.|TRBV20-1
SARDQTGNNSPLH
>.|TRBV20-1
SARLGNLDGYT
>.|TRBV11-2
ASSRRTLGSSEAF
>.|TRBV6-2/TRBV6-3
ASSYVRDTEAF
>.|TRBV18
ASSPTDSTYEQY
>TRBD2|TRBV2
ASSASGGVTDTQY
>.|TRBV28
ASSRSGSGVEAF
>.|TRBV2
ASSLRQHLGEQY
>TRBD1|TRBV4-2
ASSQGDRQPYGQY
>.|TRBV20-1
SAQEGGLDYGYT
>.|TRBV7-3
ASSYRGRGDTQY
>.|TRBV10-3
AISESPRGGEQY